The clone carrying this T cell receptor (beta chain) occurred once. Its antigen remains unidentified. The sample is drawn from a study of beta chain features in type 1 diabetes. Study background: Cell yields, gender and age were similar in healthy donors and patients. Findings and limits, study-wide: Across all four CD4+ subsets, people with type 1 diabetes showed modestly shorter TCRB CDR3s. Sequencing used cDNA, and cells with high TCR expression could therefore be over-represented.

With V trimmed by 5 bases and J by 6 bases, 8 bases remained unmatched. Germline V gives CDR1 MNHEY, CDR2 SVGAGI. This CDR3 is 15 amino acids long. The entirety of the isolated RNA underwent reverse transcription, so expressed TCRB transcripts were sequenced. Average reads for naive, central memory and regulatory T cell samples were roughly 3.4 million. Generated by immunoSEQ multiplex PCR, the TCRdb table keeps only in-frame clones and is missing some. The sample yields about 450,000 clones, over 10% seen once. The gene calls are TRBV6-5 and TRBJ2-1; 9 nucleotides line up with TRBD2. Sequenced: naive CD4+ T cells from blood. The TCR comes from a young woman in good health. CDR3 loop: CASSIAGVNLNEQFF. CDR3 DNA: TGTGCCAGCAGTATAGCGGGAGTTAACCTCAATGAGCAGTTCTTC.